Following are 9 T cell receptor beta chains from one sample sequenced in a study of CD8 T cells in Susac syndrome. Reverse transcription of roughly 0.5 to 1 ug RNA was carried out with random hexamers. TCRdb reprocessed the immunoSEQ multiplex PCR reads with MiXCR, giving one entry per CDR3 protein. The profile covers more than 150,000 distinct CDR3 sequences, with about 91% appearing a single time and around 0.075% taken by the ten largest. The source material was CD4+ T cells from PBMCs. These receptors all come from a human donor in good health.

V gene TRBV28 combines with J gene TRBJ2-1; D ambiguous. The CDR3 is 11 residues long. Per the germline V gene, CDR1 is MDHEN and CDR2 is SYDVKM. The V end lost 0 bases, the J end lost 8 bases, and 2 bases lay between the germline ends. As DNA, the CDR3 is TGTGCCAGCAGTTTATGGGATGAGCAGTTCTTC. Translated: CASSLWDEQFF.

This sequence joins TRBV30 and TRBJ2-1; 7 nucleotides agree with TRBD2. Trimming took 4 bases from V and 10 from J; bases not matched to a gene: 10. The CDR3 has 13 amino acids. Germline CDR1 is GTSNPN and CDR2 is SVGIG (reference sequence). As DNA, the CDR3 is TGTGCCTGGACCTCACGGGTGGGAGGGGAGCAGTTCTTC. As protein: CAWTSRVGGEQFF.

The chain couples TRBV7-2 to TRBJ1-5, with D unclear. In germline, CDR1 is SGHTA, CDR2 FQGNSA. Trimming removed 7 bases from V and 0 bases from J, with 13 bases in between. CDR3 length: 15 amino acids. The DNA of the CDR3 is TGTGCCAGCACCCCCCTCCTGGGTAGCAATCAGCCCCAGCATTTT. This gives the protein CASTPLLGSNQPQHF.

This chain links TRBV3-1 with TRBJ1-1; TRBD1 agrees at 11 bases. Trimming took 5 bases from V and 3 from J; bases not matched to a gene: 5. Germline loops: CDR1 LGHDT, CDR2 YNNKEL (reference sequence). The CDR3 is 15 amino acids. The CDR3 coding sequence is TGTGCCAGCAGCTACCGGGACAGGGGGTACACTGAAGCTTTCTTT. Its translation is CASSYRDRGYTEAFF.

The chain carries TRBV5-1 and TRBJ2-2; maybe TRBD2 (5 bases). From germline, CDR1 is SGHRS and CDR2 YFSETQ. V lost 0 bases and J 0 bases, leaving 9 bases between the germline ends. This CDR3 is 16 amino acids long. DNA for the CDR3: TGCGCCAGCAGCTTGGCCGGACTGCCGAACACCGGGGAGCTGTTTTTT. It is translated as CASSLAGLPNTGELFF.

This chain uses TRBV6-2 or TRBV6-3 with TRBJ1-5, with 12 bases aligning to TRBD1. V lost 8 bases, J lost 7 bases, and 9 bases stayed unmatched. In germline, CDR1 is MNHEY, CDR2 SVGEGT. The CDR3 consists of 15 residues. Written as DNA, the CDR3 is TGTGCCAGCGCGATGGGACAGGGGGCTTGGCAGCCCCAGCATTTT. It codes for CASAMGQGAWQPQHF.

DNA of the CDR3: TGTGCCAGCTCACCCAAGGGGACAGGGGGCTACGAGCAGTACTTC. Its protein is CASSPKGTGGYEQYF. The chain employs TRBV18 and TRBJ2-7, with 11 bases that match TRBD1. The V gene's germline CDR1 is KGHSH and CDR2 LQKENI. V shed 3 bases and J 3 bases; nucleotides not matched to a gene: 4. The CDR3 has 15 amino acids.

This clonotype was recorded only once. The CDR3 nucleotides are TGTGCCACCGCCCAGGGGAGCACCGGGGAGCTGTTTTTT. Its translation is CATAQGSTGELFF. The chain employs TRBV24-1 and TRBJ2-2, with D possibly being TRBD1 (6 bases). The length of the CDR3 is 13 residues. The V gene lost 9 bases and the J gene lost 4 bases, with 11 bases spanning the gap. Germline V lookup: CDR1 KGHDR, CDR2 SFDVKD.

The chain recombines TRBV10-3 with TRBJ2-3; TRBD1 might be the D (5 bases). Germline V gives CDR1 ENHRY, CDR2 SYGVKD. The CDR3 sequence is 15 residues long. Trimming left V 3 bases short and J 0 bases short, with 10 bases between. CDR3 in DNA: TGTGCCATCAGTGAAACAGGCACTAGCACAGATACGCAGTATTTT. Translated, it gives CAISETGTSTDTQYF.